This is a list of T cell receptor beta chains from one sample in a study of blood T cell repertoires in COVID-19. Assay used: immunoSEQ multiplex PCR; TCRdb lists only in-frame clones, some missing. The sample includes approximately 240,000 clones, about 88% seen only once; the top ten take around 2%. Sequences were obtained from peripheral blood. These receptors all come from a woman in her 40s who had recovered from COVID-19. Both conserved end residues are part of each CDR3. D genes are given only for firm matches. Some rows have no size entry. The others give once, few or many, or a class for an expanded clone.

v_gene	d_gene	j_gene	abundance	CDR3nt	CDR3aa
TRBV15	TRBD1	TRBJ2-7	.	TGTGCCACGGCGGACAGGAGCTCCTACGAGCAGTACTTC	CATADRSSYEQYF
TRBV9	TRBD1	TRBJ2-5	.	TGTGCCAGCAGCCCTACGACAGGGGAGACCCAGTACTTC	CASSPTTGETQYF
TRBV6-2/TRBV6-3	.	TRBJ2-3	.	TGTGCCAGCAGTCGGGGATTTGAGACAGATACGCAGTATTTT	CASSRGFETDTQYF
TRBV7-2	TRBD1	TRBJ2-7	.	TGTGCCAGCAGCTCAGACAGGGGGGTATTCTACGAGCAGTACTTC	CASSSDRGVFYEQYF
TRBV2	.	TRBJ1-4	once	TGTGCCAGCAATCGAGGGAGGTCGGAAGAAAAACTGTTTTTT	CASNRGRSEEKLFF
TRBV4-3	.	TRBJ1-3	.	TGCGCCAGCAGCCAAGACAGGGCCTCTGGAAACACCATATATTTT	CASSQDRASGNTIYF
TRBV6-5	.	TRBJ1-1	.	TGTGCCAGCAGTTTAACCTCCGGGGGGCACCACACTGAAGCTTTCTTT	CASSLTSGGHHTEAFF
TRBV2	TRBD2	TRBJ2-5	.	TGTGCCAGCAGGAAAGGGACTACCCCTGGGACCCAGTACTTC	CASRKGTTPGTQYF
TRBV30	.	TRBJ2-1	.	TGTGCCTGGAGTAGAGACAGCTCCTACAATGAGCAGTTCTTC	CAWSRDSSYNEQFF
TRBV5-1	.	TRBJ2-7	.	TGCGCCAGCAGCTCGACTTTAGCGGCTCCGGGCGAGCAGTACTTC	CASSSTLAAPGEQYF
TRBV5-1	.	TRBJ1-1	.	TGCGCCAGCAGCTTGTCACCTACCACTGAAGCTTTCTTT	CASSLSPTTEAFF
TRBV7-2	TRBD2	TRBJ2-7	few	TGTGCCAGCAGCTTAGTTGGGGGACTAGCGGGGAACTACGAGCAGTACTTC	CASSLVGGLAGNYEQYF
TRBV6-1	.	TRBJ1-6	.	TGTGCCAGCAGTGAAAGCAGGAGGAATTCACCCCTCCACTTT	CASSESRRNSPLHF
TRBV5-5	TRBD2	TRBJ2-1	.	TGTGCCAGCAGCTTGGACGCTAGCGGGAGGAGCTCCTACAATGAGCAGTTCTTC	CASSLDASGRSSYNEQFF
TRBV11-2	.	TRBJ1-4	.	TGTGCCAGCAGCTTACTTCCCGCGGCGACCCAGAATGAAAAACTGTTTTTT	CASSLLPAATQNEKLFF
TRBV18	.	TRBJ1-1	.	TGTGCCAGCTCACCCGGGGAGGGTTTGAACACTGAAGCTTTCTTT	CASSPGEGLNTEAFF